The clone carrying this TCR beta chain was detected many times. The CDR3 loop spans 11 amino acids. The germline gives CDR1 SQVTM, CDR2 ANQGSEA. V shed 4 bases and J shed 5 bases, with 8 bases lying between them. This entry belongs to a study of T-cell reconstitution after alpha-beta-depleted transplantation in children. Preparation of the TCRbeta library was carried out with unique molecular identifiers. TCRdb fed the PCR reads into MiXCR, producing one record per CDR3 protein. The table has 150,000 to 200,000 distinct CDR3 sequences, more than 14% seen once; the top ten hold roughly an eighth. The source was PBMCs from the stem cell graft donor, collected from the stem cell graft. The clonotype comes from a human donor who donated a stem cell graft to a child with acute lymphoblastic leukemia. J is TRBJ2-5 and V is TRBV29-1; unclear D gene. The CDR3 spells CSVGGPETQYF. In nucleotides, the CDR3 is TGCAGCGTTGGGGGTCCGGAGACCCAGTACTTC.